Listed below are T cell receptor beta chains from one sample, sequenced in a study of blood T cell repertoires in COVID-19. Data came from immunoSEQ multiplex PCR; TCRdb stores just in-frame clones and leaves some out. The sample lists 70,000 or so clones; more than 75% were seen once. The specimen sequenced was peripheral blood. These receptors came from a man aged 65 to 85 with active or convalescent COVID-19. CDR3s include the opening cysteine and the closing phenylalanine or tryptophan. The order of the fields is J gene, V gene, CDR3 protein.

TRBJ2-1 | TRBV7-2 | CASSLLLAVGNEQFF
TRBJ1-2 | TRBV19 | CASSIQGTANYGYTF
TRBJ2-7 | TRBV29-1 | CSVEERAAGPSYEQYF
TRBJ1-1 | TRBV7-8 | CASSLESGPNTEAFF
TRBJ1-1 | TRBV2 | CASSPLTEAFF
TRBJ1-5 | TRBV6-1 | CASSDGWQNNQPQHF
TRBJ1-5 | TRBV6-4 | CASTPGQDNQPQHF
TRBJ1-2 | TRBV25-1 | CASSERGQGPEDGYTF
TRBJ1-2 | TRBV19 | CASSPNSGTGHGYTF
TRBJ1-1 | TRBV5-4 | CASSKDRGRAEAFF
TRBJ2-3 | TRBV19 | CASSITDRGLSGTDTQYF
TRBJ2-1 | TRBV28 | CASSRYNEQFF
TRBJ2-1 | TRBV15 | CATSLGQIAYNEQFF
TRBJ2-2 | TRBV18 | CASSSVREAGARVGELFF
TRBJ2-7 | TRBV27 | CASSDLREQYF
TRBJ2-1 | TRBV24-1 | CATSGTSFYNEQFF
TRBJ1-2 | TRBV28 | CASRIQGAFGGYTF
TRBJ1-4 | TRBV2 | CASSAFDNRGNEKLFF
TRBJ2-2 | TRBV3-1/TRBV3-2 | CASSRTGGELFF
TRBJ1-6 | TRBV5-1 | CASSLRPLGQFNSPLHF
TRBJ1-5 | TRBV29-1 | CSVVIGTGAQPQHF
TRBJ2-7 | TRBV6-6 | CASTKLGLAGGHEQYF
TRBJ2-4 | TRBV30 | CAWSPAGPAKNIQYF
TRBJ2-1 | TRBV5-6 | CASSLRGVGYNEQFF
TRBJ2-1 | TRBV2 | CASTAGTGGTGEQFF